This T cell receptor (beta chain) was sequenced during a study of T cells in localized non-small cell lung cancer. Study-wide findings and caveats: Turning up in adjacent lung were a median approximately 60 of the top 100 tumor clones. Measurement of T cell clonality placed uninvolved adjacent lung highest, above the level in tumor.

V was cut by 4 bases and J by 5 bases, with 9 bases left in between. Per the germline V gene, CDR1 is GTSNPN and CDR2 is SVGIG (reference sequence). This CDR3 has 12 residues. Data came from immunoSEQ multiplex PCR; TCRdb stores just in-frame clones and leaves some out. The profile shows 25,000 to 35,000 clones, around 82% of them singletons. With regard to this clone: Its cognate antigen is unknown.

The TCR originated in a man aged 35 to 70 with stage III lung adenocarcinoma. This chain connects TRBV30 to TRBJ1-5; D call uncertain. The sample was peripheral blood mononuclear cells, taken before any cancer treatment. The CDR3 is CAWNREDQPQHF. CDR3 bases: TGTGCCTGGAACCGGGAAGATCAGCCCCAGCATTTT.